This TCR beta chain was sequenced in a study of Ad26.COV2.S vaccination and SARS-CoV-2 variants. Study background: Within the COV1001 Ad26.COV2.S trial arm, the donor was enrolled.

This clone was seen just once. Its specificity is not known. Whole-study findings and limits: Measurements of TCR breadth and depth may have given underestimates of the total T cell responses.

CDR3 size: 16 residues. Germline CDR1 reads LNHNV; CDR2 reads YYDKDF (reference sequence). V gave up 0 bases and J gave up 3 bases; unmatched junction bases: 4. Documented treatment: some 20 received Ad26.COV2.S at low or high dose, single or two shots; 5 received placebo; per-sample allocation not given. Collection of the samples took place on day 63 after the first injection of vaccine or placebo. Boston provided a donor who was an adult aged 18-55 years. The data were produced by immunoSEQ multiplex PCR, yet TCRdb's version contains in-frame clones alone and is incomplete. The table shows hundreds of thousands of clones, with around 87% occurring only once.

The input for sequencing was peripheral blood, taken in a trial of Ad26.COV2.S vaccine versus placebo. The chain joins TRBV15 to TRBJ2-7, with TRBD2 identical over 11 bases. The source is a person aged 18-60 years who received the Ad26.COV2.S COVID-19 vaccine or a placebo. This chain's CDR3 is CATSRETSGAGYEQYF. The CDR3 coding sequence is TGTGCCACCAGCAGAGAGACTAGCGGGGCCGGCTACGAGCAGTACTTC.